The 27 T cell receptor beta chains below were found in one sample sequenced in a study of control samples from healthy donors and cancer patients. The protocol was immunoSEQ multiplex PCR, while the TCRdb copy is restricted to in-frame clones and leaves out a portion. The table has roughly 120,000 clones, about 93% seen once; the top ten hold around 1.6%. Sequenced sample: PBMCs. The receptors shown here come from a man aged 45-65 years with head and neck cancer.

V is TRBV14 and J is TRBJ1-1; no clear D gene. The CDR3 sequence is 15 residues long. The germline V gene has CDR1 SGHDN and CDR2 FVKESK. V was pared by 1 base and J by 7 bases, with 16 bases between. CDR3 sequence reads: CASSQVVGSDSEAFF. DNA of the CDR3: TGTGCCAGCAGCCAAGTGGTGGGCAGCGATAGTGAAGCTTTCTTT.

The CDR3 region has the DNA TGCGCCAGCAGCTTGGCAGGGACTGAAAGCTCCTACAATGAGCAGTTCTTC. The encoded protein is CASSLAGTESSYNEQFF. This chain connects TRBV5-1 to TRBJ2-1, with D perhaps TRBD2 (6 bases). Germline V gene sequence: CDR1 SGHRS, CDR2 YFSETQ. Trimming shortened V by 0 bases and J by 0 bases, and 13 bases separated the two germline ends. This CDR3 region has 17 residues. The variable domain in full, with the rest retrieved from reference TRBV5-1 and TRBJ2-1, is KAGVTQTPRYLIKTRGQQVTLSCSPISGHRSVSWYQQTPGQGLQFLFEYFSETQRNKGNFPGRFSGRQFSNSRSEMNVSTLELGDSALYLCASSLAGTESSYNEQFFGPGTRLTVL.

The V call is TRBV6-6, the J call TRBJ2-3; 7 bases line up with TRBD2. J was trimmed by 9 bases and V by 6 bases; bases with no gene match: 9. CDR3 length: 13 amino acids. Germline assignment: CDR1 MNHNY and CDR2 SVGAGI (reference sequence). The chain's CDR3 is CASRDPSGVTQYF. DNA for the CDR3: TGTGCCAGCAGGGACCCTAGCGGAGTGACGCAGTATTTT.

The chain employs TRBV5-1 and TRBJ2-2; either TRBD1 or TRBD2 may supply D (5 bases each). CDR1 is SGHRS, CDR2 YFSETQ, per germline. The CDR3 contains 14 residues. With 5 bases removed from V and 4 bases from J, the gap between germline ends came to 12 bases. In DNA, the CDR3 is TGCGCCAGCAGGTCCCCTGGGGGCACCGGGGAGCTGTTTTTT. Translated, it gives CASRSPGGTGELFF.

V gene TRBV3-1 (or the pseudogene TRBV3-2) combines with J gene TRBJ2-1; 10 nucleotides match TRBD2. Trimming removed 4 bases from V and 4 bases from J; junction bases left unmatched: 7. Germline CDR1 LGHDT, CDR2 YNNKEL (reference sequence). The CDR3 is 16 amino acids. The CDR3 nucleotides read TGTGCCAGCAGCCCTTCCGGGACTAGCGATTACAATGAGCAGTTCTTC. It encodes CASSPSGTSDYNEQFF.

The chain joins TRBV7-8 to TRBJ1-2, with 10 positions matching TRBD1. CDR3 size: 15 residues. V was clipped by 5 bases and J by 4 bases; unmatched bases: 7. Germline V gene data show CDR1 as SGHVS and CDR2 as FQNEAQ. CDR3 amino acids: CASSVRTGGTYGYTF. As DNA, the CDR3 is TGTGCCAGCAGCGTACGGACAGGGGGGACCTATGGCTACACCTTC. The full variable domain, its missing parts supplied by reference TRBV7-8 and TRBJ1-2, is GAGVSQSPRYKVAKRGQDVALRCDPISGHVSLFWYQQALGQGPEFLTYFQNEAQLDKSGLPSDRFFAERPEGSVSTLKIQRTQQEDSAVYLCASSVRTGGTYGYTFGSGTRLTVV.

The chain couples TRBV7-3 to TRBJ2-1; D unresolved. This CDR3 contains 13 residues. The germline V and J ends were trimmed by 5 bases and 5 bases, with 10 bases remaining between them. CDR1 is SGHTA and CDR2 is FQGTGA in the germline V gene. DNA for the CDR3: TGTGCCAGCAGCACCCGCGCCAACAATGAGCAGTTCTTC. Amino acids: CASSTRANNEQFF.

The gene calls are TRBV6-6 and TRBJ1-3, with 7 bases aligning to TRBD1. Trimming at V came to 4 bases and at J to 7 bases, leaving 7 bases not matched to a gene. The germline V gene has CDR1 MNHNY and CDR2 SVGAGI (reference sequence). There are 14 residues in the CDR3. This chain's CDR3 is CASSSGGNRNTIYF. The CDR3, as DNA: TGTGCCAGCAGTTCAGGGGGAAATAGGAACACCATATATTTT.

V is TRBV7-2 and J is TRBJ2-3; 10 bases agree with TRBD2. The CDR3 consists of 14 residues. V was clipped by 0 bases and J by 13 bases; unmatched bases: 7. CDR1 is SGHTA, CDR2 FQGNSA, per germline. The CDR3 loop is CASSLASGGLEKYF. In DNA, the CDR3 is TGTGCCAGCAGCTTAGCTAGCGGGGGGCTCGAAAAGTATTTT.

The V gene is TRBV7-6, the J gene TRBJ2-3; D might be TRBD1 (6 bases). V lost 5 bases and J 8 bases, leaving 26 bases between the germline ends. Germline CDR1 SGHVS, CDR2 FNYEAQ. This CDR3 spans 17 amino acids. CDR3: CASSTDSLPSRLGTQYF. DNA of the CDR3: TGTGCCAGCAGCACGGACAGCCTGCCGTCTCGGCTTGGTACGCAGTATTTT.

The CDR3 DNA is TGTGCCAGCAGTCCTCGGACTAGCGGGGGGGGATGGGCTGGGGCCAACGTCCTGACTTTC. Amino acid sequence: CASSPRTSGGGWAGANVLTF. The chain joins TRBV27 to TRBJ2-6; TRBD2 aligns across 15 bases. Trimming removed 5 bases from V and 2 bases from J; junction bases left unmatched: 10. Germline V gene data show CDR1 as MNHEY and CDR2 as SMNVEV (reference sequence). The CDR3 totals 20 residues.

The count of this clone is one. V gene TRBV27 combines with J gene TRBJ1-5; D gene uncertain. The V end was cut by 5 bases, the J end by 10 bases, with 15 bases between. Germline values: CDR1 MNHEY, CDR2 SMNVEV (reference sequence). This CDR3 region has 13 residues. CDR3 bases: TGTGCCAGCAGTCTCGGTCGAAGGGATCCCCAGCATTTT. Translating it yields CASSLGRRDPQHF.

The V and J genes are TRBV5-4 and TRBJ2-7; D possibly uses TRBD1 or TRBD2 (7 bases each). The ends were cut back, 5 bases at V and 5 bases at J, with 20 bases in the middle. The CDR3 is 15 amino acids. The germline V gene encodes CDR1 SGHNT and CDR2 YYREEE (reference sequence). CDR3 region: CASSSQGGRFHEQYF. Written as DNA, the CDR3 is TGTGCCAGCAGTTCTCAGGGGGGGCGGTTTCACGAGCAGTACTTC.

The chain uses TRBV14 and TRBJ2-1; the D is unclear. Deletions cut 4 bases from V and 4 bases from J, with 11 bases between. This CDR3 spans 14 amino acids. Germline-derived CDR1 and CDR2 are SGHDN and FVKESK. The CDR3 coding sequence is TGTGCCAGCAGCCCCCATCTGGGATACAATGAGCAGTTCTTC. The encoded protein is CASSPHLGYNEQFF. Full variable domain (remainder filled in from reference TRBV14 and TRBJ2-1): EAGVTQFPSHSVIEKGQTVTLRCDPISGHDNLYWYRRVMGKEIKFLLHFVKESKQDESGMPNNRFLAERTGGTYSTLKVQPAELEDSGVYFCASSPHLGYNEQFFGPGTRLTVL.

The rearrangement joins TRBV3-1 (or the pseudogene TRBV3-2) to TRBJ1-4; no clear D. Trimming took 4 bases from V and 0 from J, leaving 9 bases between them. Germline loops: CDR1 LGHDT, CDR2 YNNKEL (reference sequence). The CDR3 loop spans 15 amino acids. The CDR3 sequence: CASSLMTTTNEKLFF. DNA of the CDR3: TGTGCCAGCAGCCTTATGACTACAACTAATGAAAAACTGTTTTTT.

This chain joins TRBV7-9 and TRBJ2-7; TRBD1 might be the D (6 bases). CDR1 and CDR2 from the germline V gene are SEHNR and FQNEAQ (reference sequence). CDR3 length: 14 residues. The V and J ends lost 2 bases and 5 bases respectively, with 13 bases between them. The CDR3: CASSLWGRLNEQYF. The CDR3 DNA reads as TGTGCCAGCAGCTTATGGGGGCGTTTAAACGAGCAGTACTTC.

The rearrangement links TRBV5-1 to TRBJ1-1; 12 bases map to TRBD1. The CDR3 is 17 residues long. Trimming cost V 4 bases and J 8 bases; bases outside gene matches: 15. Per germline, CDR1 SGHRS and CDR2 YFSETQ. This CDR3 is CASSLNPGQGARGEAFF. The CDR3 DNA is TGCGCCAGCAGCCTAAACCCGGGACAGGGGGCGCGAGGGGAAGCTTTCTTT.

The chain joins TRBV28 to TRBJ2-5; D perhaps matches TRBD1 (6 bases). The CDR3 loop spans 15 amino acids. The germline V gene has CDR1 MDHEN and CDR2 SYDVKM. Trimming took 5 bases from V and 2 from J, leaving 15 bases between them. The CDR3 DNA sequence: TGTGCCAGCAGTCCGAACACAGGGTTACAAGAGACCCAGTACTTC. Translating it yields CASSPNTGLQETQYF.

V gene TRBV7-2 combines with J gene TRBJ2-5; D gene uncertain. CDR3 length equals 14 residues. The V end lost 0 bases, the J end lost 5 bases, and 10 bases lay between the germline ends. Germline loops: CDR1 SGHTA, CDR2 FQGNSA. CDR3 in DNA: TGTGCCAGCAGCTTAGCCGTCGGGCGGGAGACCCAGTACTTC. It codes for CASSLAVGRETQYF.

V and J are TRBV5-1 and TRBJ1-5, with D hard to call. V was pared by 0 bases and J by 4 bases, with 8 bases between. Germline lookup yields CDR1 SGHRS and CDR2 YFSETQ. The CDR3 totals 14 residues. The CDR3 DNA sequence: TGCGCCAGCAGCTTGGTGGCGGGGAATCAGCCCCAGCATTTT. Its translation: CASSLVAGNQPQHF. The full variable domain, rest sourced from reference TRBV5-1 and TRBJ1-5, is KAGVTQTPRYLIKTRGQQVTLSCSPISGHRSVSWYQQTPGQGLQFLFEYFSETQRNKGNFPGRFSGRQFSNSRSEMNVSTLELGDSALYLCASSLVAGNQPQHFGDGTRLSIL.

The CDR3 sequence: CASSLLGLAFQETQYF. CDR3 nucleotide sequence: TGTGCCAGCAGCTTGTTGGGACTAGCGTTTCAAGAGACCCAGTACTTC. This chain joins TRBV7-6 and TRBJ2-5; 10 bases align to TRBD2. CDR1 SGHVS and CDR2 FNYEAQ come from the germline V gene. The CDR3 is 16 residues long. V was pared by 3 bases and J by 2 bases, with 6 bases of the junction left unmatched.

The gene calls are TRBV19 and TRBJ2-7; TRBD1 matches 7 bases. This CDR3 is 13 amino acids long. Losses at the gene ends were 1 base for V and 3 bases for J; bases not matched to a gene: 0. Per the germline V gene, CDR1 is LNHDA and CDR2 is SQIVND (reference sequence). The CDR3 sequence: CASSIGTGYEQYF. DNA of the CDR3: TGTGCCAGTAGTATAGGGACAGGCTACGAGCAGTACTTC.

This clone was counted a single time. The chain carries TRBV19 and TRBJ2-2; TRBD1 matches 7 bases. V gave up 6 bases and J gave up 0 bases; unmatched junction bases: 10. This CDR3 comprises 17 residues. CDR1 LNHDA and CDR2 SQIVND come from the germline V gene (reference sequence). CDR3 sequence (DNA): TGTGCCAGTAGCCTAGGGTCTGGGACAGCGAACACCGGGGAGCTGTTTTTT. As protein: CASSLGSGTANTGELFF.

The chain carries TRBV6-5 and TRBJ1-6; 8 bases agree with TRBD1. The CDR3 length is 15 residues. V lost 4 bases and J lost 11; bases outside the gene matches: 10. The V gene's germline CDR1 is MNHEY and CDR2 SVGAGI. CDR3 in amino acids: CASSSPGQAFPPLHF. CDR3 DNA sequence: TGTGCCAGCAGTTCCCCGGGACAGGCATTCCCACCCCTCCACTTT.

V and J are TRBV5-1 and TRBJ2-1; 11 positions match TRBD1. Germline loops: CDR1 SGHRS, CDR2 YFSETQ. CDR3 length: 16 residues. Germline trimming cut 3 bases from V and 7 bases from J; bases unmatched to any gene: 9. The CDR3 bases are TGCGCCAGCAGCTGGATGACCGGGACAGGGGGTAATGAGCAGTTCTTC. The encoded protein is CASSWMTGTGGNEQFF.

CDR3 in amino acids: CASSESSGVTRYAFF. In DNA, the CDR3 is TGTGCCAGCAGTGAATCGAGCGGGGTAACGCGGTACGCTTTCTTT. This chain connects TRBV6-1 to TRBJ1-1; D is unresolved. This CDR3 has 15 amino acids. V was shortened by 2 bases and J by 11 bases, with 21 bases between the two germline ends. Germline CDR1 reads MNHNS; CDR2 reads SASEGT.

As DNA, the CDR3 is TGCGCCAGCAGCCAAGATCCACTATTACAAGAGACCCAGTACTTC. Translating it yields CASSQDPLLQETQYF. V and J are TRBV4-3 and TRBJ2-5, with no clear D. The CDR3 is made up of 15 amino acids. The V gene lost 0 bases and the J gene lost 2 bases, with 10 bases spanning the gap. The germline CDR1 and CDR2 sequences are LGHNA and YSLEER.